Each of the 19 T cell receptor beta chains below was sequenced from the same sample in a study of CD8+ T cells in alopecia areata. The authors extracted RNA and reverse transcribed it into cDNA as the sequencing template. TCRdb's table, derived via immunoSEQ multiplex PCR, lists solely in-frame clones and lacks some. Seen here are around 190,000 clones, roughly 70% observed once, and the top ten hold 1.3%. Treatment defined: oral pan-JAK inhibitor, 5-10 mg twice daily. The source material was CD4+ T cells sorted from blood, sampled at approximately week 49, from a patient treated with tofacitinib. Receptors were obtained from a human donor with alopecia areata.

This chain links TRBV5-1 with TRBJ1-5; D ambiguous. V lost 3 bases, J lost 0 bases, and 7 bases lay in between. This CDR3 is 14 amino acids long. CDR1 and CDR2 (germline): SGHRS, YFSETQ. CDR3 residues: CASSSGYSNQPQHF. CDR3 nucleotides: TGCGCCAGCAGCTCGGGGTATAGCAATCAGCCCCAGCATTTT.

The table lists this clone with a few counts. The chain uses TRBV29-1 and TRBJ1-1; no firm D call. In germline, CDR1 is SQVTM, CDR2 ANQGSEA. The V end lost 4 bases, the J end lost 1 base, and 13 bases lay between the germline ends. CDR3 length equals 14 residues. Here the CDR3 reads CSVAAGTANTEAFF. CDR3 DNA: TGCAGCGTTGCGGCTGGCACAGCGAACACTGAAGCTTTCTTT. The whole variable domain, remainder taken from reference TRBV29-1 and TRBJ1-1, is SAVISQKPSRDICQRGTSLTIQCQVDSQVTMMFWYRQQPGQSLTLIATANQGSEATYESGFVIDKFPISRPNLTFSTLTVSNMSPEDSSIYLCSVAAGTANTEAFFGQGTRLTVV.

This chain joins TRBV5-1 and TRBJ2-3; 7 bases agree with TRBD2. J was trimmed by 5 bases and V by 3 bases; bases with no gene match: 12. CDR3 size: 16 residues. From germline, CDR1 is SGHRS and CDR2 YFSETQ. CDR3 nucleotides: TGCGCCAGCAGCTCGGCCACTGTTGGGGGGGTAGATACGCAGTATTTT. Protein product: CASSSATVGGVDTQYF.

A remark on this clone: Other DNA sequences in the sample encode the same CDR3. The chain links TRBV14 to TRBJ2-5; D not resolved. V was cut by 3 bases and J by 5 bases, with 4 bases left in between. CDR1 and CDR2 from the germline V gene are SGHDN and FVKESK. CDR3 size: 11 residues. The CDR3, as DNA: TGTGCCAGCAGCCATGGGGAGACCCAGTACTTC. Translation: CASSHGETQYF.

V usage is TRBV7-2 and J usage is TRBJ1-1; D ambiguous. There are 14 residues in the CDR3. V lost 0 bases, J lost 6 bases, and 11 bases lay in between. CDR1 and CDR2 from the germline V gene are SGHTA and FQGNSA. Written as DNA, the CDR3 is TGTGCCAGCAGCTTAGCGGTTTGGGGAGCTGAAGCTTTCTTT. Its protein product is CASSLAVWGAEAFF.

The chain couples TRBV10-3 to TRBJ1-4; D not resolved. CDR1 and CDR2 (germline): ENHRY, SYGVKD. The CDR3 loop spans 14 amino acids. Deletions cut 5 bases from V and 4 bases from J, with 11 bases between. CDR3 coding DNA: TGTGCCATCAGTCAAGGACGGAATAATGAAAAACTGTTTTTT. As protein: CAISQGRNNEKLFF.

This clone occurred once. The V gene is TRBV5-1, the J gene TRBJ2-3; D not resolved. Per the germline V gene, CDR1 is SGHRS and CDR2 is YFSETQ. CDR3 length equals 15 residues. V was cut by 4 bases and J by 1 base, with 13 bases left in between. In nucleotides, the CDR3 is TGCGCCAGCAGCCCTAACCCGGACCGCACAGATACGCAGTATTTT. Translated: CASSPNPDRTDTQYF.

The rearrangement uses TRBV19 and TRBJ2-3, with D unresolved. The germline V gene has CDR1 LNHDA and CDR2 SQIVND (reference sequence). The CDR3 totals 12 residues. V was shortened by 5 bases and J by 5 bases, with 8 bases between the two germline ends. DNA for the CDR3: TGTGCCAGTAGTGATGTCCTAGATACGCAGTATTTT. This codes for CASSDVLDTQYF.

This clone came up a few times. This CDR3 is also generated by other DNA sequences in the sample. V is TRBV19 and J is TRBJ1-6; D call uncertain. Germline CDR1 and CDR2: LNHDA and SQIVND (reference sequence). With 6 bases removed from V and 6 bases from J, the gap between germline ends came to 6 bases. The CDR3 is 12 amino acids. The CDR3 spells CASRDANSPLHF. CDR3 coding DNA: TGTGCCAGTAGGGACGCTAATTCACCCCTCCACTTT.

The chain is built from TRBV4-1 and TRBJ1-2; D might be TRBD1 (6 bases). Looked up from germline, CDR1 is MGHRA and CDR2 is YSYEKL. Trimming cost V 0 bases and J 8 bases, with 10 bases left between them. The CDR3 has 13 residues. The CDR3 reads CASSQDRGVGYTF. In DNA, the CDR3 is TGCGCCAGCAGCCAAGACAGGGGTGTGGGCTACACCTTC.

This clone has a count of ten or more. The chain links TRBV7-2 to TRBJ1-4; 8 nucleotides align to TRBD1. Unmatched junction bases numbered 7, after V lost 5 bases and J lost 5 bases. The CDR3 runs to 15 residues. Germline V gene lookup returns CDR1 SGHTA and CDR2 FQGNSA. In DNA form, the CDR3 reads TGTGCCAGCAGCCCCCGAAGACAGGGGAATGAAAAACTGTTTTTT. Its protein is CASSPRRQGNEKLFF.

V usage is TRBV30 and J usage is TRBJ1-2; the D is unclear. Trimming took off 6 bases at V and 8 bases at J, with 10 bases between the two ends. This CDR3 is built from 10 residues. Germline assignment: CDR1 GTSNPN and CDR2 SVGIG (reference sequence). CDR3 in DNA: TGTGCCTGCTCTCCGGGAGGCTACACCTTC. This translates into CACSPGGYTF.

This clone was counted between two and nine times. This sample also contains other DNA sequences that code for the same CDR3. V gene TRBV29-1 combines with J gene TRBJ2-3; D not resolved. This CDR3 spans 11 amino acids. V was clipped by 6 bases and J by 3 bases, with 7 bases between them. Germline V gene sequence: CDR1 SQVTM, CDR2 ANQGSEA. CDR3 protein: CSVAATDTQYF. Written as DNA, the CDR3 is TGCAGCGTCGCAGCGACAGATACGCAGTATTTT.

The chain joins TRBV29-1 to TRBJ2-3; TRBD1 agrees at 8 bases. In germline, CDR1 is SQVTM, CDR2 ANQGSEA. This CDR3 contains 13 residues. The J segment lost 2 bases and the V segment lost 8 bases, leaving 6 bases of the junction unmatched. CDR3 residues: CSSRGRFTDTQYF. For the CDR3, the DNA is TGCAGCTCCAGGGGGCGCTTCACAGATACGCAGTATTTT.

Only a few counts were recorded for this clone. The rearrangement uses TRBV4-1 and TRBJ2-1, with 8 bases that match TRBD2. The CDR3 has 14 residues. Looked up from germline, CDR1 is MGHRA and CDR2 is YSYEKL. J was trimmed by 7 bases and V by 3 bases; bases with no gene match: 5. CDR3 amino acids: CASSHGLAKNEQFF. The CDR3, as DNA: TGCGCCAGCAGCCATGGACTAGCTAAGAATGAGCAGTTCTTC.

The chain joins TRBV11-3 to TRBJ2-6; no firm D call. Germline CDR1 is SGHNT and CDR2 is YENEEA. V was pared by 0 bases and J by 1 base, with 4 bases between. This CDR3 comprises 15 residues. The CDR3 bases are TGTGCCAGCAGCTTAGAGCGGTCTGGGGCCAACGTCCTGACTTTC. Protein: CASSLERSGANVLTF.

The chain combines TRBV19 with TRBJ1-1; D not certain. The CDR3 is made up of 12 amino acids. Looked up from germline, CDR1 is LNHDA and CDR2 is SQIVND (reference sequence). Trimming removed 3 bases at V and 2 bases at J, with 4 bases between. CDR3 nucleotides: TGTGCCAGTAGTATCCCAAACACTGAAGCTTTCTTT. This codes for CASSIPNTEAFF.

The rearrangement links TRBV18 to TRBJ1-4, with TRBD1 as a possible D gene (5 bases). The germline V gene encodes CDR1 KGHSH and CDR2 LQKENI. The ends were cut back, 3 bases at V and 12 bases at J, with 20 bases in the middle. The CDR3 length is 15 residues. This CDR3 is CASSPSRHPSGELFF. The CDR3 region has the DNA TGTGCCAGCTCACCTTCGAGACACCCTTCGGGGGAACTGTTTTTT.

V gene TRBV10-3 combines with J gene TRBJ2-1, with a possible D match to TRBD2 (6 bases). Germline CDR1 and CDR2: ENHRY and SYGVKD. CDR3 length: 11 residues. The ends were cut back, 8 bases at V and 6 bases at J, with 8 bases in the middle. The CDR3 coding sequence is TGTGCCATCTCGGAGGGCAATGAGCAGTTCTTC. Its translation is CAISEGNEQFF.